This T cell receptor beta chain was sequenced in a study of a mutant IDH1 vaccine in newly diagnosed glioma (dated by TCRdb to the early 2020s). Regarding the study in general: Eight vaccinations were administered to patients in weeks 1, 3, 5, 7, 11, 15, 19 and 23, corresponding to visits V03 through V10. Before enrollment, patients had received standard therapy of radiotherapy alone, temozolomide alone, or radiochemotherapy with temozolomide; most received the combination. Of the roughly 34 treated patients, approximately 62% were male and about 40% were female, and the mean age was approximately 41 years. Longitudinal TCRB deep sequencing was done for some 26 treated patients, wherever samples were available for exploratory analyses. Six visits were used for peripheral blood collection: V03 (baseline), V05, V07, V10, V12 and V13. In the chemotherapy-containing groups, vaccination started alongside temozolomide cycles, whereas in patients who had radiotherapy alone it started 4-6 weeks after radiotherapy. Overall study results and their limits: Availability determined which PBMC samples were chosen for TCRB deep sequencing. The authors noted that analyses of patient blood samples could not be reproduced because of sample limitations. Immune responses induced by the vaccine were seen in roughly 95% of patients across multiple MHC alleles. Changes in the top peripheral T cell clonotypes picked up by TCRB sequencing did not appear to be linked to pseudoprogression.

The time point label for this specimen denotes: week 23, last vaccination. Every vaccine dose consisted of 300 ug of a 20-mer mutant IDH1 peptide in Montanide, administered subcutaneously together with topical imiquimod. The donors had newly diagnosed IDH1-mutant astrocytomas of WHO grade 3 or 4 that showed loss of nuclear ATRX. The samples were drawn from NOA16, a multicentre, single-arm, open-label phase I trial in Germany that tested a mutant IDH1 peptide vaccine in humans for the first time. Genomic DNA for TCRB sequencing was isolated from EDTA blood with the DNeasy Blood and Tissue Kit. This clone occurred once. The specificity of this receptor is unknown. No per-base quality is available; no much larger clone lies one base away. Library preparation used the immunoSEQ multiplex PCR assay. Rearranged TCR beta chain sequences were amplified with the hsTCRB Kit following the manufacturer's protocol. TCRB libraries were sequenced on an Illumina MiSeq. In the authors' own workflow: The proprietary platform of the kit vendor was used for demultiplexing, trimming and gene mapping. The table comes from immuneACCESS by way of TCRdb, which keeps in-frame sequences with V and J called. Part of the clones is missing from these tables; in studies checked, under half for an unresolved V gene and the rest for unknown reasons. D and trimming were read from the DNA, whereas the V and J calls and clone size are those reported in that table. Here the sample has some 30,000 clones; roughly 90% occur a single time. About 2.3% of the sample comes from the top ten.

CDR1 and CDR2 were assigned from the germline V gene (reference sequence) as LNHDA and SQIVND. Cut back by 6 bases and 6 bases, the V and J ends lie 15 bases apart. The CDR3 sequence holds 13 residues, the cysteine and phenylalanine included. The retained sequence is limited to the CDR3, 39 bases, with the frame set at the first base. Material: PBMCs, obtained from a glioma patient whose treatment included an IDH1 peptide vaccine. The chain couples TRBV19 to TRBJ2-7; a confident D gene designation cannot be given. The TCR was taken from a man aged 40-55 years with glioma. This receptor carries the CDR3 CASSAVNSAEQYF. The DNA is TGTGCCAGTAGCGCAGTCAATTCGGCCGAGCAGTACTTC.